This TCR beta chain was sequenced during a study of blood T cell repertoires in COVID-19. Study information: Acute and convalescent COVID-19 samples came from the United States, Italy and Spain. PBMCs, B-cell-depleted T cells, or T cells were the source of the cDNA or gDNA that made up the material.

Original processing methods: Estimation of nucleated cell counts relied on the amplification of reference gene primers. The data were produced by immunoSEQ multiplex PCR, yet TCRdb's version contains in-frame clones alone and is incomplete. V and J calls and clone size come straight from that table; D and trimming were deduced from the DNA. The data show 150,000 or so clones, about 85% seen once. Material for sequencing was peripheral blood. This clonotype originated in a man aged 55 to 70 with COVID-19, enrolled during active disease.

CDR3 in amino acids: CASIFGGANSGELFF. The CDR3 nucleotides are TGTGCCAGCATATTTGGGGGGGCGAATTCCGGGGAGCTGTTTTTT. This chain links TRBV6-6 with TRBJ2-2, with D possibly being TRBD2 (7 bases). V dropped 7 bases and J dropped 6 bases, with 18 bases sitting between them. CDR3 length equals 15 residues. CDR1 and CDR2 (germline): MNHNY, SVGAGI (reference sequence).